This entry concerns a single T cell receptor beta chain. Its antigen is as yet unknown. This entry is derived from a study of shared clonotypes between healthy human individuals. Across the whole study: Each donor had three CD4 naive, three CD4 memory, two CD8 naive and one CD8 memory plate. Overall study results and limits: The small donor group covered limited genetic and exposure diversity.

Investigators divided CD4+ cells into CD45RA+ naive and CD45RA-negative memory subsets. Germline V gives CDR1 MNHEY, CDR2 SVGAGI. V lost 0 bases to trimming and J lost 5 bases, with 13 bases between them. CDR3 size: 15 residues. The table came from immunoSEQ multiplex PCR; TCRdb's copy has only in-frame clones and leaves some out. Here the sample spans some 2 million clones, 90% to 95% being singletons. This sequence originates from a man aged 18 to 30 in good health. The sample taken for sequencing was naive CD4+ T cells sorted from blood. Subset reported: CD45RA+ positively selected. This chain connects TRBV6-5 to TRBJ1-1; the D gene is possibly TRBD1 (5 bases). The CDR3 DNA sequence: TGTGCCAGCAGTTACTCCCCGGGGCACGGGACTGAAGCTTTCTTT. Encoded protein: CASSYSPGHGTEAFF.